This TCR beta chain was found in a study of blood T cell repertoires in COVID-19. The table came from immunoSEQ multiplex PCR; TCRdb's copy has only in-frame clones and leaves some out. This sample yields 200,000 or so clones, of which approximately 90% are seen a single time; around 0.85% belongs to the top ten. This CDR3 is built from 19 residues. The origin of this receptor is a man in his sixties with COVID-19, enrolled during active disease. The sequenced material came from peripheral blood. The V and J genes are TRBV21-1 and TRBJ2-1; the DNA was not compared with TRBD2, the D call given in the table. TRBV21-1 is a pseudogene segment. For the CDR3, the DNA is TGTGCCAGCAGCAAACAGACTAGCGGGCAAACCGAATCCTACAATGAGCAGTTCTTC. The encoded protein is CASSKQTSGQTESYNEQFF.